This T cell receptor (beta chain) originates from a study of cytomegalovirus exposure and HLA in healthy donors. Trimming pared 1 base from V and 1 base from J, leaving 8 bases between. This CDR3 comprises 15 residues. Per germline, CDR1 LGHNA and CDR2 YSLEER. The assay was immunoSEQ multiplex PCR, and TCRdb's table has in-frame clones only and misses some. The table has fewer than 100,000 clones, approximately 94% seen once. Input material: PBMCs. This TCR came from a woman under 30 in good health and CMV-seropositive. J is TRBJ1-5 and V is TRBV4-3; no firm D call. CDR3 nucleotide sequence: TGCGCCAGCAGCCAAGGACTGTTCAGCAATCAGCCCCAGCATTTT. This gives the protein CASSQGLFSNQPQHF.